This is a list of T cell receptor beta chains from one sample in a study of cytomegalovirus exposure and HLA in healthy donors. Measured with immunoSEQ multiplex PCR; TCRdb has only the in-frame clones, and not every one. The sample has 150,000 to 200,000 clones; just under 85% are singletons. Sequencing was carried out using PBMCs. These receptors were obtained from a girl under 18 in good health and CMV-seropositive. The CDR3 runs from the conserved cysteine through the conserved F or W. The order of the fields is clone size, J gene, V gene, D gene, CDR3 DNA, CDR3 protein. A D gene is named only where the DNA matches it firmly. Only some rows state a clone size, as once, few, many or a class for expanded clones.

clone size: -
J gene: TRBJ2-7
V gene: TRBV15
D gene: -
CDR3 DNA: TGTGCCACCAGCAGAGGGGGCGCTCACGAGCAGTACTTC
CDR3 protein: CATSRGGAHEQYF

clone size: -
J gene: TRBJ1-2
V gene: TRBV7-9
D gene: -
CDR3 DNA: TGTGCCAGCAGTCTAGAGGCCAACAACTATGGCTACACCTTC
CDR3 protein: CASSLEANNYGYTF

clone size: -
J gene: TRBJ1-5
V gene: TRBV9
D gene: -
CDR3 DNA: TGTGCCAGCAGCGTAGATCCCGGGGTCGTTCAGCCCCAGCATTTT
CDR3 protein: CASSVDPGVVQPQHF

clone size: -
J gene: TRBJ1-4
V gene: TRBV5-1
D gene: TRBD1
CDR3 DNA: TGCGCCAGCAGCGTGGCGGGACAGGGTGGTGAAAAACTGTTTTTT
CDR3 protein: CASSVAGQGGEKLFF

clone size: few
J gene: TRBJ2-7
V gene: TRBV23-1
D gene: -
CDR3 DNA: TGCGCCAGCAGTCAGCCACGGACAGAAATCTACGAGCAGTACTTC
CDR3 protein: CASSQPRTEIYEQYF

clone size: -
J gene: TRBJ2-4
V gene: TRBV15
D gene: -
CDR3 DNA: TGTGCCACCAGCAGAGATAATAGCATTCAGTACTTC
CDR3 protein: CATSRDNSIQYF

clone size: -
J gene: TRBJ2-7
V gene: TRBV6-5
D gene: -
CDR3 DNA: TGTGCCAGCAGTCCAGGGGCTAAGTACGAGCAGTACTTC
CDR3 protein: CASSPGAKYEQYF

clone size: few
J gene: TRBJ2-5
V gene: TRBV2
D gene: -
CDR3 DNA: TGTGCCACAGGGGAGACCCAGTACTTC
CDR3 protein: CATGETQYF

clone size: -
J gene: TRBJ2-2
V gene: TRBV30
D gene: TRBD2
CDR3 DNA: TGTGCCTGGAGTAAGGGGCTAGCGGGGGGGATGTACACCGGGGAGCTGTTTTTT
CDR3 protein: CAWSKGLAGGMYTGELFF

clone size: -
J gene: TRBJ2-7
V gene: TRBV4-2
D gene: TRBD2
CDR3 DNA: TGTGCCAGCAGCCAAGGCGGGGGGGGGCCCCCCTCCTACGAGCAGTACTTC
CDR3 protein: CASSQGGGGPPSYEQYF

clone size: few
J gene: TRBJ1-2
V gene: TRBV19
D gene: -
CDR3 DNA: TGTGCCAGTAGTACGACACAGAACTATGGCTACACCTTC
CDR3 protein: CASSTTQNYGYTF

clone size: -
J gene: TRBJ1-5
V gene: TRBV19
D gene: -
CDR3 DNA: TGTGCCAGTAGTCAGGCTCTGGATCAGCCCCAGCATTTT
CDR3 protein: CASSQALDQPQHF

clone size: -
J gene: TRBJ1-2
V gene: TRBV6-1
D gene: -
CDR3 DNA: TGTGCCAGCAGACTAACAGGTGACTATGGCTACACCTTC
CDR3 protein: CASRLTGDYGYTF

clone size: -
J gene: TRBJ2-7
V gene: TRBV6-5
D gene: -
CDR3 DNA: TGTGCCAGCAGCTTCCGGGGGTTCTACGAGCAGTACTTC
CDR3 protein: CASSFRGFYEQYF

clone size: -
J gene: TRBJ1-2
V gene: TRBV30
D gene: -
CDR3 DNA: TGTGCCTGGGGGGGACAAACACTCTATGGCTACACCTTC
CDR3 protein: CAWGGQTLYGYTF

clone size: -
J gene: TRBJ2-3
V gene: TRBV5-1
D gene: -
CDR3 DNA: TGCGCCAGCAGCGGACCGCGGGGAGATACGCAGTATTTT
CDR3 protein: CASSGPRGDTQYF

clone size: -
J gene: TRBJ1-6
V gene: TRBV4-2
D gene: -
CDR3 DNA: TGTGCCAGCAGCCAATTCGGTTCCTCACCCCTCCACTTT
CDR3 protein: CASSQFGSSPLHF

clone size: -
J gene: TRBJ1-1
V gene: TRBV14
D gene: TRBD1
CDR3 DNA: TGTGCCAGCAGCCAAAGTTTAAGGGGGCACACTGAAGCTTTCTTT
CDR3 protein: CASSQSLRGHTEAFF

clone size: -
J gene: TRBJ2-1
V gene: TRBV18
D gene: -
CDR3 DNA: TGTGCCAGCTCACCCCCGAGCCTAGCTTGGCTCCAGTTCTTC
CDR3 protein: CASSPPSLAWLQFF

clone size: -
J gene: TRBJ1-1
V gene: TRBV6-4
D gene: -
CDR3 DNA: TGTGCCAGCAGCGCCCAACAGAACACTGAAGCTTTCTTT
CDR3 protein: CASSAQQNTEAFF

clone size: -
J gene: TRBJ2-3
V gene: TRBV4-1
D gene: -
CDR3 DNA: TGCGCCAGCAGCCAAGATCCCGACAAGGATACGCAGTATTTT
CDR3 protein: CASSQDPDKDTQYF

clone size: -
J gene: TRBJ1-2
V gene: TRBV9
D gene: TRBD1
CDR3 DNA: TGTGCCAGCAGCCCGACCGGGACAGCTGTCTATGGCTACACCTTC
CDR3 protein: CASSPTGTAVYGYTF

clone size: -
J gene: TRBJ1-5
V gene: TRBV19
D gene: TRBD1
CDR3 DNA: TGTGCCAGTAGTATCCTCTCAGGGGGTAGCAATCAGCCCCAGCATTTT
CDR3 protein: CASSILSGGSNQPQHF

clone size: medium-sized
J gene: TRBJ2-1
V gene: TRBV4-1
D gene: TRBD2
CDR3 DNA: TGCGCCAGCAGTGTTAGCGGGAGCTCCTACAATGAGCAGTTCTTC
CDR3 protein: CASSVSGSSYNEQFF

clone size: -
J gene: TRBJ2-7
V gene: TRBV5-4
D gene: -
CDR3 DNA: TGTGCCAGCAGCTTCGGGACTTCTACCTACGAGCAGTACTTC
CDR3 protein: CASSFGTSTYEQYF

clone size: -
J gene: TRBJ2-6
V gene: TRBV30
D gene: -
CDR3 DNA: TGTGCCTGGAGAGCAGGCTCTGGGGCCAACGTCCTGACTTTC
CDR3 protein: CAWRAGSGANVLTF

clone size: -
J gene: TRBJ1-1
V gene: TRBV7-3
D gene: -
CDR3 DNA: TGTGCCAGCAGCTCCTCGGGGAACACTGAAGCTTTCTTT
CDR3 protein: CASSSSGNTEAFF

clone size: -
J gene: TRBJ2-5
V gene: TRBV30
D gene: TRBD2
CDR3 DNA: TGTGCCTGGAGTCCTCACGCTAGCGGGGGGAAAGAGACCCAGTACTTC
CDR3 protein: CAWSPHASGGKETQYF

clone size: -
J gene: TRBJ2-2
V gene: TRBV19
D gene: -
CDR3 DNA: TGTGCCAGTAGTGACCGGGACAAGAACACCGGGGAGCTGTTTTTT
CDR3 protein: CASSDRDKNTGELFF

clone size: -
J gene: TRBJ2-7
V gene: TRBV19
D gene: -
CDR3 DNA: TGTGCCAGTAGTATGGCCCAGGGATCCTACGAGCAGTACTTC
CDR3 protein: CASSMAQGSYEQYF

clone size: -
J gene: TRBJ1-2
V gene: TRBV5-1
D gene: -
CDR3 DNA: TGCGCCAGCAGGTTTGAGGGAACTAACTATGGCTACACCTTC
CDR3 protein: CASRFEGTNYGYTF

clone size: few
J gene: TRBJ2-2
V gene: TRBV5-1
D gene: -
CDR3 DNA: TGCGCCAGCAGCACGCTAAACACCGGGGAGCTGTTTTTT
CDR3 protein: CASSTLNTGELFF

clone size: -
J gene: TRBJ1-2
V gene: TRBV6-1
D gene: TRBD1
CDR3 DNA: TGTGCCAGCAGTTTTCAGGGGGCAACTAATGGCTACACCTTC
CDR3 protein: CASSFQGATNGYTF

clone size: once
J gene: TRBJ1-1
V gene: TRBV19
D gene: -
CDR3 DNA: TGTGCCAGTAGTCCTCACAGGGTCACTGAAGCTTTCTTT
CDR3 protein: CASSPHRVTEAFF

clone size: -
J gene: TRBJ2-7
V gene: TRBV5-1
D gene: -
CDR3 DNA: TGCGCCAGCAGTTCAGACAGCTACTACGAGCAGTACTTC
CDR3 protein: CASSSDSYYEQYF

clone size: -
J gene: TRBJ1-4
V gene: TRBV6-5
D gene: -
CDR3 DNA: TGTGCCAGCCGCGGAAGCGCAACTAATGAAAAACTGTTTTTT
CDR3 protein: CASRGSATNEKLFF

clone size: -
J gene: TRBJ2-2
V gene: TRBV6-5
D gene: -
CDR3 DNA: TGTGCCAGCAGCCCAACAACCCCCGGGGAGCTGTTTTTT
CDR3 protein: CASSPTTPGELFF